The TCR beta chain described here comes from a study of cytomegalovirus exposure and HLA in healthy donors. PCR employed 60 Vbeta and 13 Jbeta primers. The method was immunoSEQ multiplex PCR; TCRdb's version includes in-frame clones alone and lacks a portion of them. The table records about 190,000 clones, around 80% of them present only once. Trimming pared 0 bases from V and 4 bases from J, leaving 19 bases between. CDR3 length: 18 residues. The germline V gene has CDR1 SNHLY and CDR2 FYNNEI. The clonotype comes from a woman younger than 35 in good health and CMV-seropositive. The V gene is TRBV2, the J gene TRBJ1-5, with D maybe TRBD1 (6 bases). The sample comprised PBMCs. CDR3 sequence reads: CASSEALRGTLGNQPQHF. CDR3 coding DNA: TGTGCCAGCAGTGAAGCGCTTCGAGGGACACTTGGGAATCAGCCCCAGCATTTT.